The 5 T cell receptor beta chains given below trace back to one sample, sequenced in a study of blood T cell repertoires in COVID-19. Repertoires were generated with immunoSEQ multiplex PCR, while TCRdb's copy carries only in-frame clones and drops some. The repertoire holds about 130,000 clones, with 70% to 80% as singletons. The sample consisted of peripheral blood. The receptors were gathered from a woman between 65 and 79 years old with COVID-19, enrolled during active disease.

CDR3 protein: CASSATGQGNLFF. CDR3 nucleotide sequence: TGTGCCAGCAGCGCCACGGGACAGGGGAATCTGTTTTTT. The chain combines TRBV9 with TRBJ1-4; 10 nucleotides align to TRBD1. The CDR3 consists of 13 residues. V was pared by 3 bases and J by 14 bases, with 7 bases of the junction left unmatched. The V gene's germline CDR1 is SGDLS and CDR2 YYNGEE. The full variable domain, completed using reference TRBV9 and TRBJ1-4, is DSGVTQTPKHLITATGQRVTLRCSPRSGDLSVYWYQQSLDQGLQFLIQYYNGEERAKGNILERFSAQQFPDLHSELNLSSLELGDSALYFCASSATGQGNLFFGSGTQLSVL.

This sequence joins TRBV4-3 and TRBJ1-6; 9 bases match TRBD1. V shed 0 bases and J 5 bases; nucleotides not matched to a gene: 2. Germline CDR1 and CDR2: LGHNA and YSLEER. The CDR3 contains 16 residues. The CDR3, as DNA: TGCGCCAGCAGCCAAGAGGGGACAGGGAATAATTCACCCCTCCACTTT. It specifies CASSQEGTGNNSPLHF.

This clone was recorded once. The chain couples TRBV4-1 to TRBJ2-3, with D perhaps matching TRBD1 (6 bases). V gave up 1 base and J gave up 0 bases, with 11 bases separating them. The CDR3 is 16 residues long. Germline V gene sequence: CDR1 MGHRA, CDR2 YSYEKL. The chain's CDR3 is CASSQVEGVSTDTQYF. In nucleotides, the CDR3 is TGCGCCAGCAGCCAAGTCGAGGGGGTTAGCACAGATACGCAGTATTTT.

This clone is a singleton in its sample. The chain uses TRBV11-2 and TRBJ1-2; 8 nucleotides match TRBD1. Trimming cost V 1 base and J 6 bases; bases outside gene matches: 4. The CDR3 spans 14 residues. CDR1 and CDR2 (germline): SGHAT, FQNNGV. In nucleotides, the CDR3 is TGTGCCAGCAGCTTAGGCAGGGGGCTCGATGGCTACACCTTC. It yields the protein CASSLGRGLDGYTF. The variable domain in full, with the rest retrieved from reference TRBV11-2 and TRBJ1-2, is EAGVAQSPRYKIIEKRQSVAFWCNPISGHATLYWYQQILGQGPKLLIQFQNNGVVDDSQLPKDRFSAERLKGVDSTLKIQPAKLEDSAVYLCASSLGRGLDGYTFGSGTRLTVV.

The rearrangement joins TRBV7-2 to TRBJ2-3; TRBD2 matches 13 bases. The CDR3 length is 18 residues. Germline V gene data show CDR1 as SGHTA and CDR2 as FQGNSA. J lost 4 bases, V lost 1 base, and 8 bases had no gene match. The CDR3 protein is CASSLGRTSGGLSDTQYF. In DNA, the CDR3 is TGTGCCAGCAGCTTAGGGCGGACTAGCGGGGGCTTGTCAGATACGCAGTATTTT.